This is a list of T cell receptor beta chains from one sample in a study of vaccination and CD4 T cells after COVID-19. No antigen has been assigned to these receptors. TCRdb fed the PCR reads into MiXCR, producing one record per CDR3 protein. This table holds some 16,000 distinct CDR3 sequences, around 80% found once. The source was CD4+ T cells from blood, cultured in vitro, collected after SARS-CoV-2 vaccination. The receptor source for this set is a human donor who received a COVID-19 vaccine. The CDR3 runs from the conserved cysteine through the conserved F or W. D genes are given only for firm matches. For some rows the clone size is stated as once, few or many, or as a class when expanded; others skip it.

TRBV27	TRBJ2-5	-	-	CASSFGGTQETQYF	TGTGCCAGCAGTTTCGGGGGAACCCAAGAGACCCAGTACTTC
TRBV7-8	TRBJ2-1	-	TRBD2	CASSILSGGRLNEQFF	TGTGCCAGCAGTATTCTCAGCGGGGGACGACTCAATGAGCAGTTCTTC
TRBV28	TRBJ2-2	-	-	CASRPGTVGELFF	TGTGCCAGCAGACCCGGGACTGTCGGGGAGCTGTTTTTT
TRBV27	TRBJ1-2	once	-	CASRMSGDYGYTF	TGTGCCAGCAGAATGAGCGGGGACTATGGCTACACCTTC
TRBV19	TRBJ2-2	-	TRBD2	CASSIVWGDYLNTGELFF	TGTGCCAGTAGTATAGTATGGGGGGACTACTTGAACACCGGGGAGCTGTTTTTT
TRBV30	TRBJ1-2	-	TRBD1	CAWRKIPGQGDYGYTF	TGTGCCTGGAGGAAAATTCCGGGACAGGGGGACTATGGCTACACCTTC
TRBV24-1	TRBJ2-1	few	-	CATSDPGRLEQFF	TGTGCCACCAGTGACCCCGGACGGCTTGAGCAGTTCTTC
TRBV5-1	TRBJ1-6	-	-	CASAVRGISPLHF	TGCGCCAGTGCGGTGAGGGGTATTTCACCCCTCCACTTT
TRBV12-3/TRBV12-4	TRBJ2-3	few	TRBD2	CASSRGLAGRISTDTQYF	TGTGCCAGCAGTCGCGGACTAGCGGGGCGGATTAGCACAGATACGCAGTATTTT
TRBV6-1	TRBJ1-1	-	-	CASSGREGRTEAFF	TGTGCCAGCAGTGGAAGGGAGGGAAGGACTGAAGCTTTCTTT
TRBV28	TRBJ1-2	-	TRBD1	CASIHTRGTVLNYGYTF	TGTGCCAGCATTCATACCCGAGGGACAGTCCTCAACTATGGCTACACCTTC
TRBV30	TRBJ1-2	large	-	CAWRTKGGGYTF	TGTGCCTGGAGGACAAAAGGTGGTGGCTACACCTTC
TRBV9	TRBJ1-2	-	-	CASSVGGFRYGYTF	TGTGCCAGCAGCGTAGGAGGGTTTCGCTATGGCTACACCTTC
TRBV5-1	TRBJ2-5	-	TRBD2	CASSLELAGGPETQYF	TGCGCCAGCAGCTTGGAGCTAGCGGGGGGGCCAGAGACCCAGTACTTC
TRBV5-1	TRBJ2-5	-	TRBD2	CASSLDFAGGVEETQYF	TGCGCCAGCAGCTTGGACTTCGCGGGGGGAGTTGAAGAGACCCAGTACTTC
TRBV5-6	TRBJ2-3	once	-	CASSFLSQDTQYF	TGTGCCAGCAGCTTTCTTTCACAGGATACGCAGTATTTT
TRBV15	TRBJ1-1	-	-	CATSRAVTEAFF	TGTGCCACCAGCAGAGCGGTCACTGAAGCTTTCTTT
TRBV19	TRBJ1-2	-	-	CASSWGGANYGYTF	TGTGCCAGTAGTTGGGGGGGCGCTAACTATGGCTACACCTTC
TRBV11-3	TRBJ1-1	-	-	CASSLRGGDTEAFF	TGTGCCAGCAGCTTACGCGGGGGGGACACTGAAGCTTTCTTT
TRBV20-1	TRBJ1-2	few	-	CSARQATPGTFNYGYTF	TGCAGTGCTAGACAGGCGACTCCGGGGACTTTTAACTATGGCTACACCTTC
TRBV9	TRBJ2-5	once	TRBD1	CASSDHRGLETQYF	TGTGCCAGCAGCGACCACAGGGGTTTGGAGACCCAGTACTTC
TRBV7-3	TRBJ2-3	-	TRBD2	CASTSGGVPDTQYF	TGTGCCAGCACGAGCGGGGGGGTCCCAGATACGCAGTATTTT
TRBV7-7	TRBJ2-5	-	-	CASSTDLEETQYF	TGTGCCAGCAGCACCGACTTAGAAGAGACCCAGTACTTC
TRBV20-1	TRBJ2-2	-	-	CSARTSNTGELFF	TGCAGTGCTCGGACTTCCAACACCGGGGAGCTGTTTTTT
TRBV10-1	TRBJ1-2	-	-	CASSETGSYGYTF	TGCGCCAGCAGTGAAACAGGTTCCTATGGCTACACCTTC
TRBV20-1	TRBJ2-3	-	-	CSAPSGAEVTDTQYF	TGCAGTGCACCCAGCGGAGCGGAAGTCACAGATACGCAGTATTTT
TRBV7-9	TRBJ1-1	-	-	CASSLVGNTEAFF	TGTGCCAGCAGCTTAGTGGGGAACACTGAAGCTTTCTTT
TRBV20-1	TRBJ1-2	-	TRBD1	CSAYRDRGDYGYTF	TGCAGTGCTTACCGGGACAGGGGAGACTATGGCTACACCTTC
TRBV7-8	TRBJ2-1	-	-	CASSLDRIGNEQFF	TGTGCCAGCAGCTTAGACAGGATCGGGAATGAGCAGTTCTTC
TRBV14	TRBJ1-2	-	-	CASSQDRGYGYTF	TGTGCCAGCAGCCAAGACAGGGGCTATGGCTACACCTTC
TRBV6-1	TRBJ1-5	-	-	CASSEDWGEGEPQHF	TGTGCCAGCAGTGAAGATTGGGGGGAAGGGGAGCCCCAGCATTTT
TRBV6-5	TRBJ1-5	-	-	CASSYVLGARLNQPQHF	TGTGCCAGCAGTTACGTCCTGGGGGCCAGACTCAATCAGCCCCAGCATTTT
TRBV24-1	TRBJ1-2	-	-	CATSDFGGGSYTF	TGTGCCACCAGTGATTTCGGTGGCGGGAGCTACACCTTC
TRBV15	TRBJ1-5	-	-	CATSREALRTSYRNQPQHF	TGTGCCACCAGCAGAGAAGCTTTGAGGACATCCTACCGCAATCAGCCCCAGCATTTT
TRBV19	TRBJ2-3	-	TRBD1	CASSFRTGAITDTQYF	TGTGCCAGTAGTTTTCGGACAGGGGCCATCACAGATACGCAGTATTTT
TRBV7-9	TRBJ1-4	-	-	CASRLIQGIGEKLFF	TGTGCCAGCCGCTTAATCCAGGGAATAGGTGAAAAACTGTTTTTT
TRBV19	TRBJ1-2	-	TRBD1	CASSPDRAPNYGYTF	TGTGCCAGTAGTCCGGACAGGGCACCTAACTATGGCTACACCTTC
TRBV6-5	TRBJ1-3	-	-	CASSYSLSSGNTIYF	TGTGCCAGCAGTTACAGCCTAAGCTCTGGAAACACCATATATTTT
TRBV20-1	TRBJ1-5	few	-	CSATGRGVGNQPQHF	TGCAGTGCTACCGGGCGGGGGGTGGGCAATCAGCCCCAGCATTTT
TRBV20-1	TRBJ2-5	-	-	CSEPRGAGETQYF	TGCAGTGAACCGAGGGGGGCAGGAGAGACCCAGTACTTC
TRBV6-4	TRBJ2-3	-	TRBD2	CASSPTSGGFTDTQYF	TGTGCCAGCAGTCCCACTAGCGGGGGGTTCACAGATACGCAGTATTTT
TRBV30	TRBJ2-5	-	-	CAWSRGTQYF	TGTGCCTGGAGTAGAGGGACCCAGTACTTC
TRBV7-2	TRBJ1-6	-	-	CASSSRGAGVHNSPLHF	TGTGCCAGCAGCTCCCGAGGAGCAGGGGTGCATAATTCACCCCTCCACTTT
TRBV10-1	TRBJ2-5	few	-	CASSWAAQETQYF	TGCGCCAGCAGTTGGGCAGCTCAAGAGACCCAGTACTTC
TRBV19	TRBJ1-5	once	TRBD1	CASSSTGRQPQHF	TGTGCCAGTTCCTCGACAGGGCGTCAGCCCCAGCATTTT
TRBV10-1	TRBJ2-3	-	-	CASSESSGTDTQYF	TGCGCCAGCAGTGAGTCTAGCGGCACAGATACGCAGTATTTT
TRBV25-1	TRBJ1-4	-	TRBD1	CASTDRVATNEKLFF	TGTGCCAGTACGGACAGGGTAGCAACTAATGAAAAACTGTTTTTT
TRBV29-1	TRBJ1-5	-	TRBD1	CSVWTGVSNQPQHF	TGCAGCGTTTGGACAGGGGTAAGCAATCAGCCCCAGCATTTT
TRBV19	TRBJ1-1	-	-	CASSIGPRRLDTEAFF	TGTGCCAGTAGTATTGGGCCCAGGAGACTGGACACTGAAGCTTTCTTT
TRBV6-2/TRBV6-3	TRBJ1-5	-	-	CASSYEAARGVSNQPQHF	TGTGCCAGCAGTTACGAAGCAGCACGTGGGGTTAGCAATCAGCCCCAGCATTTT
TRBV19	TRBJ2-7	few	TRBD1	CASSIGQGNTYEQYF	TGTGCCAGTAGTATAGGACAGGGCAACACCTACGAGCAGTACTTC
TRBV27	TRBJ2-3	few	-	CASSLGGAITDTQYF	TGTGCCAGCAGCCTTGGGGGGGCCATCACAGATACGCAGTATTTT
TRBV27	TRBJ2-3	once	-	CASSWGHGAQYF	TGTGCCAGCAGTTGGGGACACGGGGCGCAGTATTTT
TRBV7-9	TRBJ1-2	-	-	CASSLVNKEGYTF	TGTGCCAGCAGCTTAGTTAACAAGGAGGGCTACACCTTC